This TCR beta chain emerged from a study of T cell repertoires in cytomegalovirus infection. This clonotype was seen ten or more times. Its specificity is unknown. MiXCR, applied by TCRdb to the reads, yields one record per CDR3 protein. The sample carries more than 110,000 distinct CDR3 sequences, about 31% recorded once. Sequenced material: CD8+ T cells from cultured PBMCs, taken from culture after CMV antigen stimulation. This TCR was sampled from a human donor in good health (CMV status not recorded). Some clones in this sample may be carry-over from other donors' samples.

The CDR3 bases are TGTGCCAGCAGCTTGTCTCGGACAGACGCCGTCCTCTATGGCTACACCTTC. Its protein product is CASSLSRTDAVLYGYTF. This sequence joins TRBV7-2 and TRBJ1-2; D may be TRBD1 (6 bases). Trimming pared 3 bases from V and 4 bases from J, leaving 21 bases between. Germline V gene lookup returns CDR1 SGHTA and CDR2 FQGNSA. The CDR3 covers 17 residues.